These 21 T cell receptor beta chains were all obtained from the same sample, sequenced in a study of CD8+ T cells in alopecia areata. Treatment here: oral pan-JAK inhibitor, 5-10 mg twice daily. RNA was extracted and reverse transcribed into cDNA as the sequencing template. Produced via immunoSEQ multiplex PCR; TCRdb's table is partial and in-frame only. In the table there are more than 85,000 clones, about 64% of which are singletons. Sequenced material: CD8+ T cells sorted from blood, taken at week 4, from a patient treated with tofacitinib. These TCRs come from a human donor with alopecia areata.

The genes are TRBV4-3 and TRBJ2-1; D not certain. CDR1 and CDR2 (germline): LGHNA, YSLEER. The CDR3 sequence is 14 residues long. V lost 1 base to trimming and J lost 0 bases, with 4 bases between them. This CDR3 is CASSQGVSYNEQFF. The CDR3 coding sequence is TGCGCCAGCAGCCAAGGGGTCTCCTACAATGAGCAGTTCTTC.

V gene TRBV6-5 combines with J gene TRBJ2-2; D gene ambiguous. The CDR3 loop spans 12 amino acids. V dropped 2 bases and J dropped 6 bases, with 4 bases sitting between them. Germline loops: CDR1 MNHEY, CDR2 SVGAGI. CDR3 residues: CASSYGAGELFF. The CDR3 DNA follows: TGTGCCAGCAGTTACGGGGCCGGGGAGCTGTTTTTT.

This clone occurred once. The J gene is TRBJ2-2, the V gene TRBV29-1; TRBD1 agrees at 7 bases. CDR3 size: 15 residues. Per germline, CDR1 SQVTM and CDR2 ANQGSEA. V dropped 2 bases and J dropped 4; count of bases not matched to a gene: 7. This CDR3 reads CSVEKTGHLTGELFF. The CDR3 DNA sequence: TGCAGCGTTGAAAAGACAGGGCACCTCACCGGGGAGCTGTTTTTT.

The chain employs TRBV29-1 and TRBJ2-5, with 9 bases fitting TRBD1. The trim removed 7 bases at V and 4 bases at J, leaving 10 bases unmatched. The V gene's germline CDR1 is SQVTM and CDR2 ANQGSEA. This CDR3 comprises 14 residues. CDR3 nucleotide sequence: TGCAGCGGGGTAGGACAGGGGATGGGAGAGACCCAGTACTTC. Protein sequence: CSGVGQGMGETQYF.

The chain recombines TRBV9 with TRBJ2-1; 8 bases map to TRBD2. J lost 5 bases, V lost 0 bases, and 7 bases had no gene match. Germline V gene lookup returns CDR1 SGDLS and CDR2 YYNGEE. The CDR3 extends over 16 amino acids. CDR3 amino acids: CASSVGISGVDNEQFF. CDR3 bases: TGTGCCAGCAGCGTAGGGATTAGCGGGGTGGACAATGAGCAGTTCTTC.

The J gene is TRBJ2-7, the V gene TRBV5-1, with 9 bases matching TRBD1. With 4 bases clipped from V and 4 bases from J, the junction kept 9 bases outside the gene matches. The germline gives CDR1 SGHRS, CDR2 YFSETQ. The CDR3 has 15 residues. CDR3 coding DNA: TGCGCCAGCAGCGAGCCCGGGACAGGGATTTACGAGCAGTACTTC. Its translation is CASSEPGTGIYEQYF.

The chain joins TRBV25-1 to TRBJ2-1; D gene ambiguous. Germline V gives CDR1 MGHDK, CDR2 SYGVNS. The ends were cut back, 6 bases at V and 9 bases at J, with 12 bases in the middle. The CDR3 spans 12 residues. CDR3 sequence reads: CASRYMWSEQFF. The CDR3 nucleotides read TGTGCCAGCAGGTATATGTGGAGTGAGCAGTTCTTC.

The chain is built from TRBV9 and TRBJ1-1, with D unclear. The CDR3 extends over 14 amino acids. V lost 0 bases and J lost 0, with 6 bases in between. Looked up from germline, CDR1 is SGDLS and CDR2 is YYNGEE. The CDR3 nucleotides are TGTGCCAGCAGCGTAGACTCTATGAACACTGAAGCTTTCTTT. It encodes CASSVDSMNTEAFF.

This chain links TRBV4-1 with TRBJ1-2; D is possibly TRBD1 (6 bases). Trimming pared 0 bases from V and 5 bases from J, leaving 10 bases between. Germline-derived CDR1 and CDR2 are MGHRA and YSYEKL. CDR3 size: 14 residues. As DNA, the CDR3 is TGCGCCAGCAGCCAAGAACAGGGCCAGTATGGCTACACCTTC. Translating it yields CASSQEQGQYGYTF.

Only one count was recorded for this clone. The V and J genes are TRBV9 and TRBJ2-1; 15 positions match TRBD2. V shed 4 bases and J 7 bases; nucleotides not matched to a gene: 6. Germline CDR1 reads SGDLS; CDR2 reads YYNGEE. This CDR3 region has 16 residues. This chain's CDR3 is CASSPWTSGRDNEQFF. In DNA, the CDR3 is TGTGCCAGCAGCCCCTGGACTAGCGGGAGGGATAATGAGCAGTTCTTC. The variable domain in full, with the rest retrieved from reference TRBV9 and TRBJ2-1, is DSGVTQTPKHLITATGQRVTLRCSPRSGDLSVYWYQQSLDQGLQFLIQYYNGEERAKGNILERFSAQQFPDLHSELNLSSLELGDSALYFCASSPWTSGRDNEQFFGPGTRLTVL.

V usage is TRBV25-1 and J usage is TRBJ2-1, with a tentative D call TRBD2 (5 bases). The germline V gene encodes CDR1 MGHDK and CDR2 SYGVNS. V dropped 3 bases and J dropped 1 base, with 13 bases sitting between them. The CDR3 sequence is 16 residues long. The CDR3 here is CASSDLRAASYNEQFF. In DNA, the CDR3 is TGTGCCAGCAGTGATTTGCGGGCTGCGTCCTACAATGAGCAGTTCTTC.

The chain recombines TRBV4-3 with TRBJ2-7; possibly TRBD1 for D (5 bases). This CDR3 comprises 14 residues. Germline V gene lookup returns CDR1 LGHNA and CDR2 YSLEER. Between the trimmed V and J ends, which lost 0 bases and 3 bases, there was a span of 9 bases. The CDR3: CASSQDVTVYEQYF. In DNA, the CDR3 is TGCGCCAGCAGCCAAGATGTGACAGTCTACGAGCAGTACTTC.

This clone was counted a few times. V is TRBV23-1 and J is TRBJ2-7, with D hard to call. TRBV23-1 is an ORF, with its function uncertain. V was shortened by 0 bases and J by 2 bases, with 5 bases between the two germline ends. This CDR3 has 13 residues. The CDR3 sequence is CASSQSPPYEQYF. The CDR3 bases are TGCGCCAGCAGTCAATCCCCACCCTACGAGCAGTACTTC.

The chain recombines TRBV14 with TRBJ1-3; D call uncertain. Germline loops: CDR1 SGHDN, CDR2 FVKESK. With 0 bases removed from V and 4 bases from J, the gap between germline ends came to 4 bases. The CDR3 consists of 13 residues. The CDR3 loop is CASSQDRGNTIYF. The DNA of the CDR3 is TGTGCCAGCAGCCAAGACAGGGGAAACACCATATATTTT.

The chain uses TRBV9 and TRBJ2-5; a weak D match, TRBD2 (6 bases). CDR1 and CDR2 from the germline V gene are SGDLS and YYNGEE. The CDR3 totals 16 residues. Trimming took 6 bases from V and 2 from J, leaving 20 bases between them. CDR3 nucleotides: TGTGCCAGCACCACCCAACGACGGGAGATTCAAGAGACCCAGTACTTC. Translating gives CASTTQRREIQETQYF.

The CDR3 bases are TGTGCCAGCAGTTACCGGACAGGGGTGGATGGCTACACCTTC. It translates to CASSYRTGVDGYTF. This chain joins TRBV6-6 and TRBJ1-2; TRBD1 aligns across 9 bases. Per the germline V gene, CDR1 is MNHNY and CDR2 is SVGAGI (reference sequence). The V segment lost 2 bases and the J segment 6 bases; nucleotides outside the gene matches: 4. The CDR3 loop spans 14 amino acids.

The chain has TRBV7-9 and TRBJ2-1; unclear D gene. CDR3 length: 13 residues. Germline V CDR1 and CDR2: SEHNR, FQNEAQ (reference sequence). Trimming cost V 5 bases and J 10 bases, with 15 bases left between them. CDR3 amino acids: CASSPNAGSEQFF. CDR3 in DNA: TGTGCCAGCAGCCCCAACGCAGGCAGCGAGCAGTTCTTC.

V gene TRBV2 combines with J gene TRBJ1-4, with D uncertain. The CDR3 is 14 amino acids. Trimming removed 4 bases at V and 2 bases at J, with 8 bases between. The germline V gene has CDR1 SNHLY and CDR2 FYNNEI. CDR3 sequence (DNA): TGTGCCAGCAGTGTTTATATCACTAATGAAAAACTGTTTTTT. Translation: CASSVYITNEKLFF.

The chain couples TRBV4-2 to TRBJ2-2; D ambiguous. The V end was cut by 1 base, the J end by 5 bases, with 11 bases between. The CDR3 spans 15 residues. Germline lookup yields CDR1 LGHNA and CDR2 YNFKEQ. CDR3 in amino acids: CASSQVDNPTGELFF. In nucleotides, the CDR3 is TGTGCCAGCAGCCAAGTAGACAATCCGACCGGGGAGCTGTTTTTT.

The DNA of the CDR3 is TGTGCCAGCAGTATGAAGGACGGATCGCAAGAGACCCAGTACTTC. The encoded protein is CASSMKDGSQETQYF. The V gene is TRBV6-5, the J gene TRBJ2-5; D remains ambiguous. Per the germline V gene, CDR1 is MNHEY and CDR2 is SVGAGI. Trimming stripped 5 bases from V and 2 bases from J, with 15 bases between. The CDR3 has 15 residues.

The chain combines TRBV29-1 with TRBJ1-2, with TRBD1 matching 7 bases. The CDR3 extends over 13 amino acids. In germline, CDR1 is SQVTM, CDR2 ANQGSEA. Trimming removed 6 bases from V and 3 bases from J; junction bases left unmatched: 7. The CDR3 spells CSVDRELDYGYTF. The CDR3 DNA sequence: TGCAGCGTCGACAGGGAATTAGACTATGGCTACACCTTC.